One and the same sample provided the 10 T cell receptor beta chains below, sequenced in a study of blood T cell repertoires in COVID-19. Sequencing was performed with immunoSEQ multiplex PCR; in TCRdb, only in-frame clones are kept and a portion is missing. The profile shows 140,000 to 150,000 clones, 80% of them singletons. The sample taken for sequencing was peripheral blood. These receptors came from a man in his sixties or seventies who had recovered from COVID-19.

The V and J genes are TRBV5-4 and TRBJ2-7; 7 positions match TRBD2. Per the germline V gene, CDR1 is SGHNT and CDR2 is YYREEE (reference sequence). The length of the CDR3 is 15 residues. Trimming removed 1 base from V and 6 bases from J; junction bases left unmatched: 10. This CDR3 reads CASSLRSGGRGEQYF. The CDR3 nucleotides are TGTGCCAGCAGCTTGCGATCGGGCGGGAGAGGCGAGCAGTACTTC.

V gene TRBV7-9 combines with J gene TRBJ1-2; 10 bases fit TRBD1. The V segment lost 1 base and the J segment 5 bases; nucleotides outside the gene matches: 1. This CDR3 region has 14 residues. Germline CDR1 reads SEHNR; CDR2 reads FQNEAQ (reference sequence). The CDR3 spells CASSLGTGGYGYTF. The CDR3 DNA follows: TGTGCCAGCAGCTTAGGGACAGGGGGGTATGGCTACACCTTC.

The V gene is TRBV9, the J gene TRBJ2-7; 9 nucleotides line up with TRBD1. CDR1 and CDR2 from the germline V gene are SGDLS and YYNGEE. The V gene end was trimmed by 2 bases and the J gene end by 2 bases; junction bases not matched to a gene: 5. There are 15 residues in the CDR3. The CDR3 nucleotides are TGTGCCAGCAGCGTCGGACAGGGGTTCACCTACGAGCAGTACTTC. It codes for CASSVGQGFTYEQYF.

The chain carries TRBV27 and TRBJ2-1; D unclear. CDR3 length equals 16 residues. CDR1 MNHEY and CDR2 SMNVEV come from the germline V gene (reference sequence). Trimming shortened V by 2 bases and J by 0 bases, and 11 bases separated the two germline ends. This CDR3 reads CASSLEFHTSYNEQFF. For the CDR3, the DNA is TGTGCCAGCAGTTTAGAGTTCCATACCTCCTACAATGAGCAGTTCTTC.

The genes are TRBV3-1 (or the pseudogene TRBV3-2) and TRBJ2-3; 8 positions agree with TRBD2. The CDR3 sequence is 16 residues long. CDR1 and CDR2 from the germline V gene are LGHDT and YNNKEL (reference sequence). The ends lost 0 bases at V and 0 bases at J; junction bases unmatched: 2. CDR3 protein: CASSQDRGGSTDTQYF. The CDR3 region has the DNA TGTGCCAGCAGCCAAGATCGGGGGGGGAGCACAGATACGCAGTATTTT.

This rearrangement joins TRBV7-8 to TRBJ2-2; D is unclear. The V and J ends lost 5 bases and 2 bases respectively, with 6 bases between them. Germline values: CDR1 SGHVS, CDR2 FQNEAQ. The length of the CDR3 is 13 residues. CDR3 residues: CASSPRNTGELFF. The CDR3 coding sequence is TGTGCCAGCAGCCCTCGTAACACCGGGGAGCTGTTTTTT.

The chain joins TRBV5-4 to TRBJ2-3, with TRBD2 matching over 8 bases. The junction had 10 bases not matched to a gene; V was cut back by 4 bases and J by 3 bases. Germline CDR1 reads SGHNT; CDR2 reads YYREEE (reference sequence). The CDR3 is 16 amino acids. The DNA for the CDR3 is TGTGCCAGCAGCCCGCCCGGACTAGCTCGGACAGATACGCAGTATTTT. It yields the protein CASSPPGLARTDTQYF.

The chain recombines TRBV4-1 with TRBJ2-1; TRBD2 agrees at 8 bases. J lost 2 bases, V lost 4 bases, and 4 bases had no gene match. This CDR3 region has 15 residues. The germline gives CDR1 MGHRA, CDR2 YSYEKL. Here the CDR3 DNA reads TGCGCCAGCAGCCTCGGGAGGGTCGCCTACAATGAGCAGTTCTTC. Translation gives CASSLGRVAYNEQFF.

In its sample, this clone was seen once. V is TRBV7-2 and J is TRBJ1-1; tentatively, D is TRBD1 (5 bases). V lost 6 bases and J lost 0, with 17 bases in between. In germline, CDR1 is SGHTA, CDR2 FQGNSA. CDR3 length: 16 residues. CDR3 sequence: CASRKSGTQVNTEAFF. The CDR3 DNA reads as TGTGCCAGCAGGAAGAGCGGGACTCAAGTGAACACTGAAGCTTTCTTT.

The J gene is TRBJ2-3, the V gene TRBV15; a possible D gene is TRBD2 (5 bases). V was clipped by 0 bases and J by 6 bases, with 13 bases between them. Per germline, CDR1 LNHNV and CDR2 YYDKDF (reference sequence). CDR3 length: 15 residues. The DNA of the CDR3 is TGTGCCACCAGCAGAGATCAAGCGGCGCGGGATACGCAGTATTTT. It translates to CATSRDQAARDTQYF.